These 18 T cell receptor beta chains were all obtained from the same sample, sequenced in a study of shared clonotypes between healthy human individuals. The protocol was immunoSEQ multiplex PCR, while the TCRdb copy is restricted to in-frame clones and leaves out a portion. This table has roughly 2,300,000 clones, roughly 92% appearing once. Sequenced sample: naive CD4+ T cells from PBMCs. The subset denotes: CD45RA+ positively selected. These receptors all stem from a man aged 18 to 30 in good health. Some clones in this sample may be carry-over from other donors' samples.

This chain connects TRBV28 to TRBJ2-7; D call uncertain. Germline CDR1 is MDHEN and CDR2 is SYDVKM. The CDR3 is 15 amino acids. The V end lost 1 base, the J end lost 2 bases, and 12 bases lay between the germline ends. The CDR3 sequence is CASSLSGLPPYEQYF. CDR3 in DNA: TGTGCCAGCAGTTTATCCGGGCTGCCTCCCTACGAGCAGTACTTC.

This clone came up once. This chain links TRBV20-1 with TRBJ2-7, with D possibly being TRBD2 (6 bases). V lost 5 bases and J 5 bases, leaving 10 bases between the germline ends. Germline values: CDR1 DFQATT, CDR2 SNEGSKA (reference sequence). There are 11 residues in the CDR3. The CDR3 nucleotides are TGCAGTGCTTCTAGCGAACACGAGCAGTACTTC. It specifies CSASSEHEQYF.

The rearrangement uses TRBV5-1 and TRBJ2-2; D might be TRBD2 (5 bases). This CDR3 is built from 16 residues. Germline loops: CDR1 SGHRS, CDR2 YFSETQ. V lost 0 bases and J lost 3, with 12 bases in between. The CDR3 sequence: CASSLVGSAYTGELFF. Here the CDR3 DNA reads TGCGCCAGCAGCTTGGTTGGGAGTGCCTACACCGGGGAGCTGTTTTTT.

The V and J genes are TRBV7-9 and TRBJ1-2, with 9 bases fitting TRBD1. Germline-derived CDR1 and CDR2 are SEHNR and FQNEAQ (reference sequence). The V gene end was trimmed by 5 bases and the J gene end by 8 bases; junction bases not matched to a gene: 6. CDR3 size: 13 residues. The CDR3 loop is CASSPDRGGGYTF. CDR3 DNA sequence: TGTGCCAGCAGCCCAGACAGGGGGGGAGGCTACACCTTC.

CDR3 region: CASSADRWAQGPQHF. Written as DNA, the CDR3 is TGTGCCAGCAGCGCGGACAGGTGGGCCCAAGGGCCCCAGCATTTT. V gene TRBV7-2 combines with J gene TRBJ1-5; TRBD1 matches 7 bases. This CDR3 is built from 15 residues. V shed 5 bases and J 9 bases; nucleotides not matched to a gene: 13. The germline CDR1 and CDR2 sequences are SGHTA and FQGNSA.

J is TRBJ2-5 and V is TRBV18; D gene uncertain. Germline assignment: CDR1 KGHSH and CDR2 LQKENI. The CDR3 extends over 11 amino acids. Trimming stripped 2 bases from V and 6 bases from J, with 4 bases between. Here the CDR3 reads CASSPGQTQYF. The CDR3 DNA sequence: TGTGCCAGCTCACCAGGGCAGACCCAGTACTTC.

The chain couples TRBV5-6 to TRBJ2-7; D might be TRBD1 (6 bases). This CDR3 has 13 residues. Looked up from germline, CDR1 is SGHDT and CDR2 is YYEEEE. Between the trimmed V and J ends, which lost 4 bases and 4 bases, there was a span of 12 bases. The chain's CDR3 is CASSIGGTYEQYF. The CDR3 DNA reads as TGTGCCAGCAGCATAGGGGGAACGTACGAGCAGTACTTC.

Written as DNA, the CDR3 is TGTGCCAGCAGCCTGGGGTCAGGACAGGTCTCAACTAATGAAAAACTGTTTTTT. Translated: CASSLGSGQVSTNEKLFF. The chain uses TRBV7-6 and TRBJ1-4; 7 bases are shared with TRBD1. This CDR3 is 18 amino acids long. J gave up 0 bases and V 5 bases, and 12 bases lay outside the gene matches. The germline V gene encodes CDR1 SGHVS and CDR2 FNYEAQ.

The chain recombines TRBV9 with TRBJ2-1, with TRBD1 identical over 7 bases. Per the germline V gene, CDR1 is SGDLS and CDR2 is YYNGEE. This CDR3 is 17 amino acids long. The V gene end was trimmed by 0 bases and the J gene end by 6 bases; junction bases not matched to a gene: 12. In DNA form, the CDR3 reads TGTGCCAGCAGCGTAGATGGTCGGCTCCCAGGGGGCAATGAGCAGTTCTTC. Translation gives CASSVDGRLPGGNEQFF.

The genes are TRBV2 and TRBJ2-5, with 7 bases fitting TRBD1. CDR1 and CDR2 (germline): SNHLY, FYNNEI. With 6 bases clipped from V and 0 bases from J, the junction kept 13 bases outside the gene matches. CDR3 length: 17 amino acids. The CDR3 nucleotides read TGTGCCAGCAGCGTCCCCCGGACAGGAGGATACCAAGAGACCCAGTACTTC. This translates into CASSVPRTGGYQETQYF. The variable domain in full, with the rest retrieved from reference TRBV2 and TRBJ2-5, is EPEVTQTPSHQVTQMGQEVILRCVPISNHLYFYWYRQILGQKVEFLVSFYNNEISEKSEIFDDQFSVERPDGSNFTLKIRSTKLEDSAMYFCASSVPRTGGYQETQYFGPGTRLLVL.

This clone appeared once. The rearrangement links TRBV9 to TRBJ2-5; 14 nucleotides line up with TRBD2. V trimming: 1 base; J trimming: 4 bases; junction bases outside the gene matches: 3. Germline CDR1 is SGDLS and CDR2 is YYNGEE. The CDR3 runs to 16 residues. The CDR3 sequence is CASSVQGLAGVETQYF. The CDR3 nucleotides are TGTGCCAGCAGCGTACAGGGACTAGCGGGAGTAGAGACCCAGTACTTC.

The J gene is TRBJ2-5, the V gene TRBV18; 8 bases are shared with TRBD2. Germline CDR1 reads KGHSH; CDR2 reads LQKENI. The junction had 1 base not matched to a gene; V was cut back by 3 bases and J by 4 bases. CDR3 length equals 13 residues. The DNA for the CDR3 is TGTGCCAGCTCACCCCGGGAGGGAGAGACCCAGTACTTC. It codes for CASSPREGETQYF.

The chain has TRBV11-3 and TRBJ2-1, with D unclear. This CDR3 is built from 16 residues. V dropped 0 bases and J dropped 5 bases, with 14 bases sitting between them. CDR1 SGHNT and CDR2 YENEEA come from the germline V gene. The CDR3 loop reads CASSLEGTGPDNEQFF. The CDR3 DNA reads as TGTGCCAGCAGCTTAGAGGGAACGGGCCCTGACAATGAGCAGTTCTTC. The full variable domain, with the rest looked up from reference TRBV11-3 and TRBJ2-1, is EAGVVQSPRYKIIEKKQPVAFWCNPISGHNTLYWYLQNLGQGPELLIRYENEEAVDDSQLPKDRFSAERLKGVDSTLKIQPAELGDSAVYLCASSLEGTGPDNEQFFGPGTRLTVL.

The chain couples TRBV27 to TRBJ2-2; D uncertain. The V gene's germline CDR1 is MNHEY and CDR2 SMNVEV (reference sequence). There are 13 residues in the CDR3. The ends were cut back, 3 bases at V and 0 bases at J, with 2 bases in the middle. For the CDR3, the DNA is TGTGCCAGCAGTTTGTCGAACACCGGGGAGCTGTTTTTT. Protein product: CASSLSNTGELFF.

Worth noting for this clone: Compared with germline, one end of the junction differs, possibly owing to a read error. J is TRBJ2-7 and V is TRBV28; D assignment may be TRBD1 or TRBD2 (5 bases each). The CDR3 is 10 residues long. Per the germline V gene, CDR1 is MDHEN and CDR2 is SYDVKM. The CDR3 reads CASGTGGDHF. The DNA of the CDR3 is TGTGCCAGCGGAACAGGAGGAGATCACTTC.

The chain is built from TRBV28 and TRBJ1-2; D is unclear. Germline assignment: CDR1 MDHEN and CDR2 SYDVKM. Trimming stripped 7 bases from V and 4 bases from J, with 13 bases between. The CDR3 runs 13 residues. CDR3 sequence: CASTARAPYGYTF. The DNA of the CDR3 is TGTGCCAGCACCGCCCGGGCTCCCTATGGCTACACCTTC.

The chain carries TRBV7-2 and TRBJ2-1, with 12 positions matching TRBD2. CDR1 and CDR2 (germline): SGHTA, FQGNSA. This CDR3 spans 15 amino acids. V shed 5 bases, J shed 4 bases, and the junction held 3 bases outside the gene matches. The CDR3 reads CASSTTSGSYNEQFF. The CDR3 nucleotides read TGTGCCAGCAGCACGACTAGCGGGAGTTACAATGAGCAGTTCTTC.

The rearrangement links TRBV28 to TRBJ2-5, with 10 bases that match TRBD2. V was pared by 2 bases and J by 7 bases, with 4 bases of the junction left unmatched. Germline loops: CDR1 MDHEN, CDR2 SYDVKM. The CDR3 totals 14 residues. The CDR3 loop reads CASSLSLAGATQYF. The CDR3 coding sequence is TGTGCCAGCAGTTTAAGTCTAGCGGGAGCGACCCAGTACTTC.